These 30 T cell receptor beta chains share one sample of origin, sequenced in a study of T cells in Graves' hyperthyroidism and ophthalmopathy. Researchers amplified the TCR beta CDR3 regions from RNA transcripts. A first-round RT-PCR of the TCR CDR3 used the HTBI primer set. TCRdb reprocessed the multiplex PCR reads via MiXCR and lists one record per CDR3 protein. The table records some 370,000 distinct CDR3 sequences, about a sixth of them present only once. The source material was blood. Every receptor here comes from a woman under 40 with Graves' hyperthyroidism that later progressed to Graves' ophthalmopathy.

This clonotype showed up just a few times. The CDR3 reads CASSSGGENEQFF. For the CDR3, the DNA is TGTGCCAGCAGCTCGGGGGGGGAAAATGAGCAGTTCTTC. The V and J genes are TRBV11-2 and TRBJ2-1, with TRBD2 matching 8 bases. The CDR3 consists of 13 residues. The germline gives CDR1 SGHAT, CDR2 FQNNGV. The junction had 3 bases not matched to a gene; V was cut back by 4 bases and J by 7 bases. The variable domain in full, with the rest retrieved from reference TRBV11-2 and TRBJ2-1, is EAGVAQSPRYKIIEKRQSVAFWCNPISGHATLYWYQQILGQGPKLLIQFQNNGVVDDSQLPKDRFSAERLKGVDSTLKIQPAKLEDSAVYLCASSSGGENEQFFGPGTRLTVL.

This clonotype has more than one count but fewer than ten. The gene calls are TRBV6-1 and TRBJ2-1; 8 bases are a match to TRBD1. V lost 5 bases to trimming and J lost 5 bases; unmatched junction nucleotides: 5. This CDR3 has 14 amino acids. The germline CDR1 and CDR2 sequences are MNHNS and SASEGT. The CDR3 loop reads CASSFLDRDNEQFF. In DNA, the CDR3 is TGTGCCAGCAGTTTCTTGGACAGGGACAATGAGCAGTTCTTC.

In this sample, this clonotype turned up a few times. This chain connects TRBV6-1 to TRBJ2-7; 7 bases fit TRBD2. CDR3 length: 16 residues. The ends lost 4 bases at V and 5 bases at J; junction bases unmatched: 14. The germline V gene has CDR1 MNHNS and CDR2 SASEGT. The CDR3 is CASSADTSAVRDEQYF. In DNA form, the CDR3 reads TGTGCCAGCAGTGCCGATACTAGCGCGGTCCGGGACGAGCAGTACTTC.

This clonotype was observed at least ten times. CDR3 coding DNA: TGCGCCAGCAGCTTGGACCTAGCGGGAGGGCCCAATGAGCAGTTCTTC. Translation gives CASSLDLAGGPNEQFF. The rearrangement uses TRBV5-1 and TRBJ2-1; 12 nucleotides line up with TRBD2. The junction had 4 bases not matched to a gene; V was cut back by 0 bases and J by 6 bases. The length of the CDR3 is 16 residues. Per germline, CDR1 SGHRS and CDR2 YFSETQ.

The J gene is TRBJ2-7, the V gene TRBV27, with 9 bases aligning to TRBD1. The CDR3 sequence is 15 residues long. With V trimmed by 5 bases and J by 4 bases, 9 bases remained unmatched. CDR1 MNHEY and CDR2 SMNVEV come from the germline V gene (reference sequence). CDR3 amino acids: CASSHRQGEGYEQYF. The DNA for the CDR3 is TGTGCCAGCAGTCATAGACAGGGGGAGGGATACGAGCAGTACTTC.

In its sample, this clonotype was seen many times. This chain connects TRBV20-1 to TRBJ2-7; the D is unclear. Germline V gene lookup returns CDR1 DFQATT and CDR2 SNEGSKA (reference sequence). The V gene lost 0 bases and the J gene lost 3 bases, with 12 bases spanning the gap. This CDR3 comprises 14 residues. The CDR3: CSARDNRFGYEQYF. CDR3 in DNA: TGCAGTGCTAGAGATAACCGGTTTGGCTACGAGCAGTACTTC.

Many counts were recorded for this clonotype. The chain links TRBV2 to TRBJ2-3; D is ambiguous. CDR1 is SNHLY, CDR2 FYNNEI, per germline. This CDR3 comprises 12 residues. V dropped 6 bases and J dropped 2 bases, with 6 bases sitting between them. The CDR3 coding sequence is TGTGCCAGCAGGAGACTCACAGATACGCAGTATTTT. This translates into CASRRLTDTQYF.

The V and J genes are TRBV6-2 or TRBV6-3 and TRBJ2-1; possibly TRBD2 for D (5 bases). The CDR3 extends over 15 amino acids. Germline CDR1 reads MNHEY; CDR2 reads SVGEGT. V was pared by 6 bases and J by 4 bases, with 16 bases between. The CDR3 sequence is CASSHQGGFYNEQFF. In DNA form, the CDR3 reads TGTGCCAGCAGCCATCAAGGCGGGTTTTACAATGAGCAGTTCTTC.

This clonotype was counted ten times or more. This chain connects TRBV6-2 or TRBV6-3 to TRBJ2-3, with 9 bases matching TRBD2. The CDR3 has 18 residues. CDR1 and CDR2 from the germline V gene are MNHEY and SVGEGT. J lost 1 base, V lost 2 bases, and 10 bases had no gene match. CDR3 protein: CASSYLGASGDRTDTQYF. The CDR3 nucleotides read TGTGCCAGCAGTTACCTGGGGGCTAGCGGGGACCGCACAGATACGCAGTATTTT.

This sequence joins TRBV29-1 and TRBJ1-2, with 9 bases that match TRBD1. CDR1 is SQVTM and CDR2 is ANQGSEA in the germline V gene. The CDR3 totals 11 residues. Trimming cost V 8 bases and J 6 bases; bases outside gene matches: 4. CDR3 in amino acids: CSSRDRDGYTF. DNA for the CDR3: TGCAGCTCCCGGGACAGGGATGGCTACACCTTC.

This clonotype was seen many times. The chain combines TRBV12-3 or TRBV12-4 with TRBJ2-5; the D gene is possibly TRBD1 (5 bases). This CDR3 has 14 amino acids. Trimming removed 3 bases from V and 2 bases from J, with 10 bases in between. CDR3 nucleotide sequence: TGTGCCAGCAGTTTTTCAGGGTTGCAAGAGACCCAGTACTTC. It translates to CASSFSGLQETQYF.

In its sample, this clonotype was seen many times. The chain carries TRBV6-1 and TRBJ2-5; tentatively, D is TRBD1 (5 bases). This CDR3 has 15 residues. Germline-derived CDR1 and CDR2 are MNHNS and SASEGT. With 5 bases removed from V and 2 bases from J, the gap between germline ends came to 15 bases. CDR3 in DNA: TGTGCCAGCAGTTACACCGCAGGGCTGCAAGAGACCCAGTACTTC. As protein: CASSYTAGLQETQYF.

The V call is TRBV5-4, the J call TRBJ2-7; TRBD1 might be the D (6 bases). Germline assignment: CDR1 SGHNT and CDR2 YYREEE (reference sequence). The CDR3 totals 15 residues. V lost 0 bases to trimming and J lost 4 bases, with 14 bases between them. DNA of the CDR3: TGTGCCAGCAGCTTGGAAACAGGGTGGGGGTACGAGCAGTACTTC. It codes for CASSLETGWGYEQYF.

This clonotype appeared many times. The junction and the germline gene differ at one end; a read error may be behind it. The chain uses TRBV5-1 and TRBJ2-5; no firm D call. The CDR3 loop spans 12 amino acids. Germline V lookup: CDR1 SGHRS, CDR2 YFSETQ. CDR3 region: CASSFGGETQYF. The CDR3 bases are TGTGCCAGCAGCTTTGGCGGAGAGACCCAGTACTTC.

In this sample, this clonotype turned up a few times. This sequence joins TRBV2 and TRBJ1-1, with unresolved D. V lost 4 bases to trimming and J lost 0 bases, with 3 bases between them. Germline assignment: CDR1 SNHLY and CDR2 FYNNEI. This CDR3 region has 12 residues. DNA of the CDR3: TGTGCCAGCAGTGGTTTGAACACTGAAGCTTTCTTT. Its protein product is CASSGLNTEAFF.

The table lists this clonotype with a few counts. CDR3 loop: CASSSPGGSNYNEQFF. The DNA for the CDR3 is TGCGCCAGCAGCTCCCCAGGGGGCTCCAATTACAATGAGCAGTTCTTC. V is TRBV5-1 and J is TRBJ2-1; 8 nucleotides align to TRBD1. This CDR3 is 16 amino acids long. Germline V gene sequence: CDR1 SGHRS, CDR2 YFSETQ. V trimming: 3 bases; J trimming: 4 bases; junction bases outside the gene matches: 9.

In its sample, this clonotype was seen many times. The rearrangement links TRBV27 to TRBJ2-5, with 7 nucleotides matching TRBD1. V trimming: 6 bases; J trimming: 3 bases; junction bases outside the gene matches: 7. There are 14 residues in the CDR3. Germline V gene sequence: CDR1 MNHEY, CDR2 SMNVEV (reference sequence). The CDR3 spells CASSSGTAKETQYF. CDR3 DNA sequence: TGTGCCAGCAGCTCCGGGACAGCTAAAGAGACCCAGTACTTC.

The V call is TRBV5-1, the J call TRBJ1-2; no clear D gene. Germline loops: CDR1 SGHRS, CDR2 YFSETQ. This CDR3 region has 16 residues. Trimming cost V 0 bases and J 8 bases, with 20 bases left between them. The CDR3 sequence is CASSLGPGPQSRGYTF. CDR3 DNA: TGCGCCAGCAGCTTGGGGCCGGGTCCTCAATCGCGAGGCTACACCTTC.

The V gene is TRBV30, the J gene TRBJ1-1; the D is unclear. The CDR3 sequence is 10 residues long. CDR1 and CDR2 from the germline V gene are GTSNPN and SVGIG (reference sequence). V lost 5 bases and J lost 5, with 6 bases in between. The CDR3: CAWGGTEAFF. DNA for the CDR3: TGTGCCTGGGGAGGGACTGAAGCTTTCTTT.

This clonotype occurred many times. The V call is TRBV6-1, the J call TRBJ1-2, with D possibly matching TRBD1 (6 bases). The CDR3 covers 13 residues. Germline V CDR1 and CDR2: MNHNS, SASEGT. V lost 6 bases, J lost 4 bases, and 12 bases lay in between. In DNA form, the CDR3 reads TGTGCCAGCAGCCCGGACAGCACCTATGGCTACACCTTC. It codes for CASSPDSTYGYTF.

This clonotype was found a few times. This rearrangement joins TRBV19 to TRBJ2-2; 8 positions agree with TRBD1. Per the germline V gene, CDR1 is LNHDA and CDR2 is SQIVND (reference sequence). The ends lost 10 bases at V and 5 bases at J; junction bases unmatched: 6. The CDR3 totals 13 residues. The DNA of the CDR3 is TGTGCCACTAGACAGGGGTGGACCGGGGAGCTGTTTTTT. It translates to CATRQGWTGELFF.

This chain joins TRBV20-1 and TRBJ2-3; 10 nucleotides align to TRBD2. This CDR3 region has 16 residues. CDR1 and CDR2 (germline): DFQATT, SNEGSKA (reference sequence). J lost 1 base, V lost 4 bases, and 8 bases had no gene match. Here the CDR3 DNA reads TGCAGTGCTACCACTACCGGGACTAGCGGCACAGATACGCAGTATTTT. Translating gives CSATTTGTSGTDTQYF.

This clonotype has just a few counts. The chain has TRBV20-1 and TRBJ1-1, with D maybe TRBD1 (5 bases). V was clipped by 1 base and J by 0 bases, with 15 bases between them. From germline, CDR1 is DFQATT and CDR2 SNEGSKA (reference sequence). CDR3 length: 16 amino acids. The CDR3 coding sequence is TGCAGTGCTAGAGCAAGGTGGGGGGAGATGAACACTGAAGCTTTCTTT. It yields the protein CSARARWGEMNTEAFF.

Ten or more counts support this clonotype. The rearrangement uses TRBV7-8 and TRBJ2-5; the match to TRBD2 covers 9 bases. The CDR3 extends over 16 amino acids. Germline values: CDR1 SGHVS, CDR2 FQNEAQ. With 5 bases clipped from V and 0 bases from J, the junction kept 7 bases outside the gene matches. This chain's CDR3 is CASSPSSGEYQETQYF. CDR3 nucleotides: TGTGCCAGCAGCCCATCTAGCGGGGAGTACCAAGAGACCCAGTACTTC.

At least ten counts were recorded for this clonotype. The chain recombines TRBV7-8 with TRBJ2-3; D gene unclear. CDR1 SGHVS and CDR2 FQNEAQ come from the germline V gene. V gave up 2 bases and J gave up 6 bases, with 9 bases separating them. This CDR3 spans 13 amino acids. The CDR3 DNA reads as TGTGCCAGCAGCTTAAAACCTCCGGATACGCAGTATTTT. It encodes CASSLKPPDTQYF.

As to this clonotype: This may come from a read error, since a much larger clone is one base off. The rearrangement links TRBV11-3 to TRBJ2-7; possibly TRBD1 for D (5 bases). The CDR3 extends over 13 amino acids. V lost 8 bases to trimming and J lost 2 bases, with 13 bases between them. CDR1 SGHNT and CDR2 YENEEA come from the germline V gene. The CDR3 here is CASSADRPYEQYF. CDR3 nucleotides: TGTGCCAGCTCCGCCGACAGACCCTACGAGCAGTACTTC.

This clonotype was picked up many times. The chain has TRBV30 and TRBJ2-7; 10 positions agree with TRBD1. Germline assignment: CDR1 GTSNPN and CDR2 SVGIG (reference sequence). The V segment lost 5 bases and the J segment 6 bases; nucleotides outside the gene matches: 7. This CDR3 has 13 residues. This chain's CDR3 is CAWGTGAGLEQYF. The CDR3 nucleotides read TGTGCCTGGGGGACAGGGGCTGGTCTCGAGCAGTACTTC.

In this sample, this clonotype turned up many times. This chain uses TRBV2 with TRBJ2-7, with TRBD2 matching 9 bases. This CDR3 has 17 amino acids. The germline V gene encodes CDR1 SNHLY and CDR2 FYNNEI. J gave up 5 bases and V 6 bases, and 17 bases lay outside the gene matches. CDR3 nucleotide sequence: TGTGCCAGCAGATCCTTAGGGGGGGGACTAGCCGGGGACGAGCAGTACTTC. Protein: CASRSLGGGLAGDEQYF. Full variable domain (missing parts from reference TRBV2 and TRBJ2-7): EPEVTQTPSHQVTQMGQEVILRCVPISNHLYFYWYRQILGQKVEFLVSFYNNEISEKSEIFDDQFSVERPDGSNFTLKIRSTKLEDSAMYFCASRSLGGGLAGDEQYFGPGTRLTVT.

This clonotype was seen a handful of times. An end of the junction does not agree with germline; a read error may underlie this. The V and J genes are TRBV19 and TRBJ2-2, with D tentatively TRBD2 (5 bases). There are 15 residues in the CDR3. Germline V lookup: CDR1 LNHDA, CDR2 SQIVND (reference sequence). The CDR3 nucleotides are TGTGCCAGTAGTAACAGCGTTGCGAACACCGGGAAGCTGTTTTTT. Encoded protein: CASSNSVANTGKLFF. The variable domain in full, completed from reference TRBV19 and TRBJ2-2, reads DGGITQSPKYLFRKEGQNVTLSCEQNLNHDAMYWYRQDPGQGLRLIYYSQIVNDFQKGDIAEGYSVSREKKESFPLTVTSAQKNPTAFYLCASSNSVANTGKLFFGEGSRLTVL.

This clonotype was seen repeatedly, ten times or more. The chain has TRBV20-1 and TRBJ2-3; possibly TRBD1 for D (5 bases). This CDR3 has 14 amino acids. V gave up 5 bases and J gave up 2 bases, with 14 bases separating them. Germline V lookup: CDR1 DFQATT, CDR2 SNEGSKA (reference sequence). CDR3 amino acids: CSAGRQSVTDTQYF. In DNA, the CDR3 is TGCAGTGCTGGTAGACAGTCGGTCACAGATACGCAGTATTTT.